The T cell receptor beta chain described here comes from a study of metastatic and nonmetastatic thyroid tumors. At the level of the study: The comparison covered peripheral blood and tumor or nodule tissue in malignant and benign thyroid patients.

Per the study methods: The authors used CDR3 differences across clinicopathological groups to build a distant-metastasis classifier for papillary thyroid cancer. Via MiXCR, TCRdb re-called the PCR reads. These V and J calls are TCRdb output, not the study's own analysis. This sample carries some 21,000 clones, approximately 12% of them seen once, and the ten largest clones take approximately 6.2%. The CDR3 length is 15 residues. The V gene lost 7 bases and the J gene lost 0 bases, with 14 bases spanning the gap. Per germline, CDR1 MNHEY and CDR2 SMNVEV (reference sequence). This clone was recorded at least ten times. Just one base apart from a much larger clone, this may be a read error. The entire patient cohort was treatment-naive prior to thyroid surgery.

The sequence came from a male donor with papillary thyroid cancer or a benign thyroid nodule (not recorded which). Some clones in this sample may be carry-over from other donors' samples. The sample consisted of blood. The V and J genes are TRBV27 and TRBJ2-3, with a tentative D call TRBD2 (6 bases). The CDR3 nucleotides read TGTGCCAGCACCGGGCGGGGCCTCAGCACAGATACGCAGTATTTT. This gives the protein CASTGRGLSTDTQYF.